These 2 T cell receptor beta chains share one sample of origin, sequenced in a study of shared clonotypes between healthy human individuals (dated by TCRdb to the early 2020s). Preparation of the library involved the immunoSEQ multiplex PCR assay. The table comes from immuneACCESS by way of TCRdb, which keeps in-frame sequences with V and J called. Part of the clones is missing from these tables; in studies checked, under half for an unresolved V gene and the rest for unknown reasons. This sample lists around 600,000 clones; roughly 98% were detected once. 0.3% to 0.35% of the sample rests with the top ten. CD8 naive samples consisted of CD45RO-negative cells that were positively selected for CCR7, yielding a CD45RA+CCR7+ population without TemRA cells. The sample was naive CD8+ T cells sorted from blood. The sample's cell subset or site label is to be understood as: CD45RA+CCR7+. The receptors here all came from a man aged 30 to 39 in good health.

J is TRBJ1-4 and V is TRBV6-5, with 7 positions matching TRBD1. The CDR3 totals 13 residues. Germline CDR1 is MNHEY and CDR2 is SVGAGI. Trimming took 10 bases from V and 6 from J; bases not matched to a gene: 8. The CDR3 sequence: CATRGQDDEKLFF. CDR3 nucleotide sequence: TGTGCCACCAGAGGACAGGACGATGAAAAACTGTTTTTT.

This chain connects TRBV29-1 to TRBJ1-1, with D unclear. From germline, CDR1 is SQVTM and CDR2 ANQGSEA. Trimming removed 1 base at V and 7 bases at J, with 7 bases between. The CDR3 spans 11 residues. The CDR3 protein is CSVEVFVEAFF. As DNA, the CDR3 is TGCAGCGTTGAAGTTTTTGTTGAAGCTTTCTTT.